Below are 2 T cell receptor beta chains sequenced from a single sample in a study of OX40 agonist ivuxolimab in advanced cancers. Using immunoSEQ multiplex PCR, the repertoire was profiled, and TCRdb retains in-frame clones only, with some absent. The sample holds approximately 50,000 clones, about nine tenths seen once. The sequencing used CD4+ or CD8+ T cells sorted from blood, collected in a trial of the OX40 agonist ivuxolimab. The source of these receptors is an adult with an advanced solid tumor such as melanoma, head and neck, liver or kidney cancer.

This chain joins TRBV11-2 and TRBJ2-3; 12 nucleotides align to TRBD2. Germline CDR1 and CDR2: SGHAT and FQNNGV. V gave up 2 bases and J gave up 2 bases; unmatched junction bases: 8. This CDR3 has 18 amino acids. CDR3 bases: TGTGCCAGCAGCTTATATGCAACTAGCGGGGGGTACACAGATACGCAGTATTTT. Its protein product is CASSLYATSGGYTDTQYF.

J is TRBJ2-1 and V is TRBV7-3, with 7 bases fitting TRBD2. V lost 8 bases to trimming and J lost 2 bases; unmatched junction nucleotides: 9. Germline-derived CDR1 and CDR2 are SGHTA and FQGTGA. The CDR3 extends over 15 amino acids. Here the CDR3 reads CASASPGTTYNEQFF. DNA of the CDR3: TGTGCCAGCGCCTCTCCCGGGACTACCTACAATGAGCAGTTCTTC.